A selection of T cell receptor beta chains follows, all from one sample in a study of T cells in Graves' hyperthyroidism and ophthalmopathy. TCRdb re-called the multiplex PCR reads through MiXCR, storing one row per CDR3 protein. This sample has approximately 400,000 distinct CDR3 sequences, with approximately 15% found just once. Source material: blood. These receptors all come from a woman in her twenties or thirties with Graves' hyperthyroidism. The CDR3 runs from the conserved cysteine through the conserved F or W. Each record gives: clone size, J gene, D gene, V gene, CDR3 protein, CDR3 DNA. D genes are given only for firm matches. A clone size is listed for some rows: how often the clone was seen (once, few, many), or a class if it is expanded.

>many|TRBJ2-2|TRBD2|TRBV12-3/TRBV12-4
CASNIRPLGGRKTGELFF
TGTGCCAGCAACATACGTCCCTTGGGCGGGAGGAAAACCGGGGAGCTGTTTTTT
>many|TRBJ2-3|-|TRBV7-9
CASSLVLGPDTQYF
TGTGCCAGCAGCTTAGTTCTGGGCCCAGATACGCAGTATTTT
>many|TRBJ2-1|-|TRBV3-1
CASSQHGADEQFF
TGTGCCAGCAGCCAACATGGCGCGGATGAGCAGTTCTTC
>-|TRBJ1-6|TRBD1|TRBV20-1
CSARATGQAGFSPLHF
TGCAGTGCTAGAGCAACGGGACAGGCGGGTTTTTCACCCCTCCACTTT
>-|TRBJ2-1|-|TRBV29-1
CSVEWEPSYNEQFF
TGCAGCGTTGAGTGGGAGCCCTCCTACAATGAGCAGTTCTTC
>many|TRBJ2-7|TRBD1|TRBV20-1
CSARDPLWTGFEQYF
TGCAGTGCTAGAGATCCTCTTTGGACAGGGTTCGAGCAGTACTTC
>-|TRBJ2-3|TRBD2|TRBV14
CASRSYSGSTDTQYF
TGTGCCAGCAGGTCCTATAGCGGGTCCACAGATACGCAGTATTTT
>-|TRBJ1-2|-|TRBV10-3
CAISEGGFGNGYTF
TGTGCCATCAGTGAAGGTGGATTCGGTAATGGCTACACCTTC
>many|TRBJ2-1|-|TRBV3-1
CASSQRGGGNEQFF
TGTGCCAGCAGCCAGAGGGGAGGGGGCAATGAGCAGTTCTTC
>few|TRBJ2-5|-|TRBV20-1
CSASTRDQGSETQYF
TGCAGTGCCTCTACTAGAGATCAGGGTTCGGAGACCCAGTACTTC
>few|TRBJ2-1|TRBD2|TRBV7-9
CASSLYLLAGSYNEQFF
TGTGCCAGCAGCCTCTACCTGTTAGCGGGCTCCTACAATGAGCAGTTCTTC
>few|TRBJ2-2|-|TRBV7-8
CASSLDGGQTGELFF
TGTGCCAGCAGCCTCGACGGGGGGCAGACCGGGGAGCTGTTTTTT
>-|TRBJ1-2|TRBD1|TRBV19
CASSFTRQGGTNYGYTF
TGTGCCAGTAGTTTCACCCGACAGGGTGGCACTAACTATGGCTACACCTTC
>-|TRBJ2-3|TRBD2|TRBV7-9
CASSPPRLAGPTDTQYF
TGTGCCAGCAGCCCGCCCCGACTAGCGGGCCCCACAGATACGCAGTATTTT
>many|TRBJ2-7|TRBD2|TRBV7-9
CASSLMGGRTSGHSYEQYF
TGTGCCAGCAGCTTAATGGGGGGAAGGACTAGCGGCCACTCCTACGAGCAGTACTTC
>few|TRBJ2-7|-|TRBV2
CASSGGAGFVYEQYF
TGTGCCAGCAGTGGGGGGGCGGGGTTCGTGTACGAGCAGTACTTC
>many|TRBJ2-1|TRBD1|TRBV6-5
CASSYSRQGSSEQFF
TGTGCCAGCAGTTACTCGAGACAGGGGAGCAGTGAGCAGTTCTTC
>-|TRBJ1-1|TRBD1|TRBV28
CASSPGQARVAFF
TGTGCCAGCAGTCCCGGACAGGCGCGAGTCGCTTTCTTT
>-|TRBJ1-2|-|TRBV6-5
CASSLSGRATLYGYTF
TGTGCCAGCAGTTTATCGGGAAGGGCTACTTTATATGGCTACACCTTC
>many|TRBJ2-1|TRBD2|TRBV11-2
CASSLGLAASSYNEQFF
TGTGCCAGCAGCCTGGGACTAGCGGCGAGCTCCTACAATGAGCAGTTCTTC
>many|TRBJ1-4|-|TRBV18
CASSPEAGPNSKLFF
TGTGCCAGCTCACCTGAGGCGGGCCCCAATTCAAAACTGTTTTTT
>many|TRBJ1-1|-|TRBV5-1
CASSLEGSNTEAFF
TGCGCCAGCAGCTTGGAGGGATCGAACACTGAAGCTTTCTTT
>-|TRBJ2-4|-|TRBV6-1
CASSITRVGQNIQYF
TGTGCCAGCAGCATAACCCGGGTCGGGCAAAACATTCAGTACTTC
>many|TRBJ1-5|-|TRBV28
CASSLYSSSNQPQHF
TGTGCCAGCAGTTTATACTCGAGTAGCAATCAGCCCCAGCATTTT
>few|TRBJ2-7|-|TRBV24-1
CATRSTRGQPYEQYF
TGTGCCACCAGATCTACGCGGGGGCAACCCTACGAGCAGTACTTC
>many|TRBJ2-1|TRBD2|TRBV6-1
CASSRGTSGNNEQFF
TGTGCCAGCAGCCGCGGGACTAGCGGCAACAATGAGCAGTTCTTC
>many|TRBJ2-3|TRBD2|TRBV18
CASSAFSGSGTDTQYF
TGTGCCAGCTCAGCGTTTAGCGGGAGTGGTACAGATACGCAGTATTTT
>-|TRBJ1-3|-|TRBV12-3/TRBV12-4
CASTLGANTIYF
TGTGCCAGCACGCTGGGGGCGAACACCATATATTTT
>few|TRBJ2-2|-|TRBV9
CASSVRVPDGELFF
TGTGCCAGCAGCGTGAGGGTGCCGGACGGGGAGCTGTTTTTT
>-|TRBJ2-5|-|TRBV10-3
CAISPGWETQYF
TGTGCCATCAGCCCAGGGTGGGAGACCCAGTACTTC
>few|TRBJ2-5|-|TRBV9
CASSASPTRGQETQYF
TGTGCCAGCAGCGCGTCCCCAACACGGGGCCAAGAGACCCAGTACTTC
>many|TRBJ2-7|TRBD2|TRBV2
CAALSGRAYEQYF
TGTGCCGCCCTGAGCGGGAGGGCCTACGAGCAGTACTTC
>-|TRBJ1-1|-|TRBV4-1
CASSQGVLRGGTEAFF
TGCGCCAGCAGCCAAGGGGTGTTGAGAGGGGGCACTGAAGCTTTCTTT
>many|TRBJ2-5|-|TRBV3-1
CASNWGRGAETQYF
TGTGCCAGCAATTGGGGGAGGGGGGCGGAGACCCAGTACTTC
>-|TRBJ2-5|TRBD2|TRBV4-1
CASSFGSSGSVETQYF
TGCGCCAGCAGTTTTGGGTCTAGCGGGAGCGTAGAGACCCAGTACTTC
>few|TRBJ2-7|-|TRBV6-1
CASTTGLGSSYEQYF
TGTGCCAGCACCACAGGACTGGGTAGCTCCTACGAGCAGTACTTC
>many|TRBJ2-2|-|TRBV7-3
CASSPYRDTGELFF
TGTGCCAGCAGCCCCTATCGGGACACCGGGGAGCTGTTTTTT